This T cell receptor (beta chain) stems from a study of T-cell reconstitution after alpha-beta-depleted transplantation in children. The germline CDR1 and CDR2 sequences are SGHRS and YFSETQ. This CDR3 is 15 amino acids long. Deletions cut 0 bases from V and 4 bases from J, with 13 bases between. This clonotype has a count of ten or more. For TCRbeta, the library was prepared with unique molecular identifiers. Each CDR3 protein gets one entry after TCRdb re-called the PCR reads with MiXCR. The data contain about 240,000 distinct CDR3 sequences, around 13% of them singletons. This rearrangement joins TRBV5-1 to TRBJ2-5; possible D gene TRBD2, 6 bases. The sequence came from a human donor who donated a stem cell graft to a child with acute lymphoblastic leukemia. The starting material was PBMCs from the stem cell graft donor, obtained from the stem cell graft. The CDR3 nucleotides read TGCGCCAGCAGCTTGGTTCCGGGGGACGGAGAGACCCAGTACTTC. This codes for CASSLVPGDGETQYF.